These T cell receptor beta chains were read from a single sample in a study of cytomegalovirus exposure and HLA in healthy donors. Here immunoSEQ multiplex PCR was the method, and the copy in TCRdb shows in-frame clones only, minus some. The table includes around 91,000 clones, about 68% detected once. Sample: PBMCs. The source is a human donor in good health. The CDR3 runs from the conserved cysteine through the conserved F or W. The D gene is left open where the match is weak. Expanded clones get a size class; other rows say once, few or many, or leave the size out.

d_gene	abundance	v_gene	j_gene	CDR3aa	CDR3nt
NA	NA	TRBV5-1	TRBJ2-7	CASSFQGSYEQYF	TGCGCCAGCAGCTTTCAGGGCAGCTACGAGCAGTACTTC
TRBD2	NA	TRBV13	TRBJ2-1	CASSLLRRGGSNEQFF	TGTGCCAGCAGCTTATTGCGCCGCGGGGGGTCCAATGAGCAGTTCTTC
TRBD2	NA	TRBV6-1	TRBJ2-7	CASRKPPSGVNEQYF	TGTGCCAGCAGGAAGCCCCCTAGCGGGGTGAACGAGCAGTACTTC
TRBD2	few	TRBV4-3	TRBJ2-2	CASSQDVLAGERNGELFF	TGCGCCAGCAGCCAAGATGTGTTAGCGGGAGAAAGGAACGGGGAGCTGTTTTTT
TRBD1	NA	TRBV28	TRBJ1-4	CASSWSSGDRVSRCEKLFF	TGTGCCAGCAGTTGGAGCTCCGGGGACAGGGTAAGTCGTTGTGAAAAACTGTTTTTT
NA	NA	TRBV15	TRBJ1-4	CATSSTGGTNEKLFF	TGTGCCACCAGCAGCACCGGGGGTACTAATGAAAAACTGTTTTTT
NA	few	TRBV4-3	TRBJ1-2	CASSQDPPPGEGAYGYTF	TGCGCCAGCAGCCAAGATCCCCCACCAGGGGAAGGGGCCTATGGCTACACCTTC
NA	few	TRBV7-9	TRBJ2-1	CASSFQNEQFF	TGTGCCAGCAGCTTTCAAAATGAGCAGTTCTTC
NA	NA	TRBV5-1	TRBJ1-1	CASSLIQGQGTEAFF	TGCGCCAGCAGCTTAATACAGGGCCAGGGGACTGAAGCTTTCTTT
NA	NA	TRBV18	TRBJ2-7	CASSPRGRGYEQYF	TGTGCCAGCTCACCAAGGGGGAGAGGTTACGAGCAGTACTTC